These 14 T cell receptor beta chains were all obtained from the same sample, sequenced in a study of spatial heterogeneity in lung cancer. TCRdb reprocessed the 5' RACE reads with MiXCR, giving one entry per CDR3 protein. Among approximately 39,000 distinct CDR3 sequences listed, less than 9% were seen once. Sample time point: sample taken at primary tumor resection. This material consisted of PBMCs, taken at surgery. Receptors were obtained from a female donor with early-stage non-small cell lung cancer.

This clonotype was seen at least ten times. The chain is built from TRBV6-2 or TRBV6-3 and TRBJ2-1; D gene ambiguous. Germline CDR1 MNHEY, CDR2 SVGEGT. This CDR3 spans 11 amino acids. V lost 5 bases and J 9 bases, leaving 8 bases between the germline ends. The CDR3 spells CASSHSSEQFF. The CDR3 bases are TGTGCCAGCAGTCATAGCAGTGAGCAGTTCTTC.

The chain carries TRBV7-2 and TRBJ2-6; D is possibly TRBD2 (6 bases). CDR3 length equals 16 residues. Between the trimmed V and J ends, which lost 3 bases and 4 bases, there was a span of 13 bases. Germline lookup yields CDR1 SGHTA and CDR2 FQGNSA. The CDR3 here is CASSFGGGAGANVLTF. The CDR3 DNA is TGTGCCAGCAGCTTTGGGGGAGGCGCAGGGGCCAACGTCCTGACTTTC.

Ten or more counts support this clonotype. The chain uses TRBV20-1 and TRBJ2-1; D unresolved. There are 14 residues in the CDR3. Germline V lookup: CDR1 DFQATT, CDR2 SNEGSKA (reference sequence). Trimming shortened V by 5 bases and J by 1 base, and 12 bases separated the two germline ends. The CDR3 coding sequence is TGCAGTGCTCTGCCTGCCCGTTCCTACAATGAGCAGTTCTTC. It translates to CSALPARSYNEQFF.

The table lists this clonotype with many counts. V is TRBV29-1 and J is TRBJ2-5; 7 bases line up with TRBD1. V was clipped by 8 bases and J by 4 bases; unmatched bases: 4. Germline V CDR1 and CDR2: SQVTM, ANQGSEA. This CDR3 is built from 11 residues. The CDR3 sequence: CSTWTGETQYF. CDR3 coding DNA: TGCAGCACCTGGACAGGAGAGACCCAGTACTTC.

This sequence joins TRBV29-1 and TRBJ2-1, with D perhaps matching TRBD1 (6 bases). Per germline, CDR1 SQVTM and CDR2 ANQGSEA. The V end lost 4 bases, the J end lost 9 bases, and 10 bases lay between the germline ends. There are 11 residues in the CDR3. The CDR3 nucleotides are TGCAGCGTTGGGACAGCCGCTGAGCAGTTCTTC. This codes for CSVGTAAEQFF.

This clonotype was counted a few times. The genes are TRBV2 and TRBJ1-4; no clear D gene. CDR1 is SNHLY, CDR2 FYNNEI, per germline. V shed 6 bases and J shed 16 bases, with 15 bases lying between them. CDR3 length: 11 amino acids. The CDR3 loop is CASREEGPPFF. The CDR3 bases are TGTGCCAGCAGGGAGGAAGGGCCACCGTTTTTT.

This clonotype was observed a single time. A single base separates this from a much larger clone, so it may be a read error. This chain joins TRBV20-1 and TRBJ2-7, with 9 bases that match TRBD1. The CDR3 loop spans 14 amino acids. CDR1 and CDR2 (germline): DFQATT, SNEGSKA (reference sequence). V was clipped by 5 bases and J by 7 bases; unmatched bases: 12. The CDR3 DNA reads TGCAGTGCTCGGGGGACAGGGACTTACGTGGAGCAGTACTTC. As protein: CSARGTGTYVEQYF.

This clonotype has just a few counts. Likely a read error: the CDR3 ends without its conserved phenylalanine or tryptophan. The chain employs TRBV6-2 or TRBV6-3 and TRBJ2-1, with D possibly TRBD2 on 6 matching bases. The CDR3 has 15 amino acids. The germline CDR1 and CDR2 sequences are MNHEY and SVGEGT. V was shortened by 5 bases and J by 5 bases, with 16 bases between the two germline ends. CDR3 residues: CASSPPNREHNEQFY. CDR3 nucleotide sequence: TGTGCCAGCAGTCCCCCCAACCGGGAGCACAATGAGCAGTTCTAC.

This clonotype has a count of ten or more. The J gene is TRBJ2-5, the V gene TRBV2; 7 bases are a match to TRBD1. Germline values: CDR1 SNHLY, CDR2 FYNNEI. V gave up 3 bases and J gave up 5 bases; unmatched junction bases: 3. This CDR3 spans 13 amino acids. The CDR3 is CASSETGLETQYF. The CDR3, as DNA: TGTGCCAGCAGTGAGACAGGGTTGGAGACCCAGTACTTC. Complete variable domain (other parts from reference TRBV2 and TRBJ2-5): EPEVTQTPSHQVTQMGQEVILRCVPISNHLYFYWYRQILGQKVEFLVSFYNNEISEKSEIFDDQFSVERPDGSNFTLKIRSTKLEDSAMYFCASSETGLETQYFGPGTRLLVL.

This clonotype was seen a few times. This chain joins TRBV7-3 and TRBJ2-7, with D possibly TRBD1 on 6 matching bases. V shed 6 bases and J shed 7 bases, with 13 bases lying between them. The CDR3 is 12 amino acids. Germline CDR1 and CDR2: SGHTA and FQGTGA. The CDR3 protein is CASSQGTGEQYF. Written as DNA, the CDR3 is TGTGCCAGCAGTCAGGGGACGGGGGAGCAGTACTTC.

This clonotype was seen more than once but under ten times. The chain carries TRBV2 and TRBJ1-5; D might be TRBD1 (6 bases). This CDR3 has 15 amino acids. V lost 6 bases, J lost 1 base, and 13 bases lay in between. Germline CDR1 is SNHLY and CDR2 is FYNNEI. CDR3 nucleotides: TGTGCCAGCAGGATACAGGGAGTGAGCAATCAGCCCCAGCATTTT. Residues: CASRIQGVSNQPQHF.

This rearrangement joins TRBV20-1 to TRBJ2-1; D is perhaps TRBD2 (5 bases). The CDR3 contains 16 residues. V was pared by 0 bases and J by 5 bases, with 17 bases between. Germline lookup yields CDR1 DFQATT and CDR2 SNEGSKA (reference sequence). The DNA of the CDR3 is TGCAGTGCTAGAGATCGGTTCCGGACTCGCCACAATGAGCAGTTCTTC. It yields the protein CSARDRFRTRHNEQFF.

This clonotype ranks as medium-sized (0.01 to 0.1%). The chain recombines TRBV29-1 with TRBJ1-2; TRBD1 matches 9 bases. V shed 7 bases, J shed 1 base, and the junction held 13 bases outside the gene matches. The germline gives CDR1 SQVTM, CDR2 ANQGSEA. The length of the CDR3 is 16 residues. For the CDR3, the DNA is TGCAGCGAGCTCCCAGACCGGGACAGGGTTAACTATGGCTACACCTTC. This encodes CSELPDRDRVNYGYTF.

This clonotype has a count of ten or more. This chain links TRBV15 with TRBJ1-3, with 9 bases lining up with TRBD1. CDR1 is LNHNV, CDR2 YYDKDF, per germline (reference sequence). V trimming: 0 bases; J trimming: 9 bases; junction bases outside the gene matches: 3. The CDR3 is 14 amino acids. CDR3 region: CATSRDWTGVTIYF. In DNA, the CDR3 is TGTGCCACCAGCAGAGATTGGACAGGGGTCACCATATATTTT.